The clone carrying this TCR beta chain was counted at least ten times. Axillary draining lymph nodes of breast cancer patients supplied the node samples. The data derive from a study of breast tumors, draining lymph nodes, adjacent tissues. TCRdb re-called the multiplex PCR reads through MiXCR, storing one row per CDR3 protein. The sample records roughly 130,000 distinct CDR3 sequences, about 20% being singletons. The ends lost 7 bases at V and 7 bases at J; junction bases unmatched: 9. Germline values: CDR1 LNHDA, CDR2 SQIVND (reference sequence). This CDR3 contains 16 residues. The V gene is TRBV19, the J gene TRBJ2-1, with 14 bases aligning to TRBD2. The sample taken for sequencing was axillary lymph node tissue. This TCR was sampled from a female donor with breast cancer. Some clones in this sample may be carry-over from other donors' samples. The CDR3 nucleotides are TGTGCCAGTAACATCAGGGGGACTAGCGGGAGTAATGAGCAGTTCTTC. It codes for CASNIRGTSGSNEQFF.